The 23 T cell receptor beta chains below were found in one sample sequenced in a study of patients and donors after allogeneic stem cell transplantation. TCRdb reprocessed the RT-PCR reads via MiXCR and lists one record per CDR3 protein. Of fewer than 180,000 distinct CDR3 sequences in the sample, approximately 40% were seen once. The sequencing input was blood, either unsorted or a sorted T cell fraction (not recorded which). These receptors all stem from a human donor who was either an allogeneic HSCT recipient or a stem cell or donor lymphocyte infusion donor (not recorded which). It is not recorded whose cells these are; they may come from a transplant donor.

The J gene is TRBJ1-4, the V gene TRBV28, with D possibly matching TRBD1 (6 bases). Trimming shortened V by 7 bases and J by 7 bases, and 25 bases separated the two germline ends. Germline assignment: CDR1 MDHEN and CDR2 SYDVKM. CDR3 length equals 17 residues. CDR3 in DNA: TGTGCCAGCAAAGTAGAACAGGGCATCGGCGCTGCTGAAAAACTGTTTTTT. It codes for CASKVEQGIGAAEKLFF. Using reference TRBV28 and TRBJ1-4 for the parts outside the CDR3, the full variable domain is DVKVTQSSRYLVKRTGEKVFLECVQDMDHENMFWYRQDPGLGLRLIYFSYDVKMKEKGDIPEGYSVSREKKERFSLILESASTNQTSMYLCASKVEQGIGAAEKLFFGSGTQLSVL.

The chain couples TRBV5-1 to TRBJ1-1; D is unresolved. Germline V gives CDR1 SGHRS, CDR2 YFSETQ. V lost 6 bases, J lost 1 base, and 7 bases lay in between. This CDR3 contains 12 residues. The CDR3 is CASNDANTEAFF. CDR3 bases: TGCGCCAGCAACGATGCGAACACTGAAGCTTTCTTT.

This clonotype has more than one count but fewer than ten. In nucleotides, the CDR3 is TGTGCCACCAGTGAAACATACAGGGGGGGACCCGAAAAACTGTTTTTT. Amino acid sequence: CATSETYRGGPEKLFF. The chain recombines TRBV24-1 with TRBJ1-4, with 8 nucleotides matching TRBD1. V lost 4 bases to trimming and J lost 8 bases; unmatched junction nucleotides: 11. CDR1 and CDR2 (germline): KGHDR, SFDVKD. This CDR3 has 16 residues.

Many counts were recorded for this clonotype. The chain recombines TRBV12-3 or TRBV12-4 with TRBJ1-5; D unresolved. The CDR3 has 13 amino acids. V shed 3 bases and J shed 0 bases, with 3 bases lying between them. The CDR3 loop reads CASSFNSNQPQHF. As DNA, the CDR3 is TGTGCCAGCAGTTTTAATAGCAATCAGCCCCAGCATTTT.

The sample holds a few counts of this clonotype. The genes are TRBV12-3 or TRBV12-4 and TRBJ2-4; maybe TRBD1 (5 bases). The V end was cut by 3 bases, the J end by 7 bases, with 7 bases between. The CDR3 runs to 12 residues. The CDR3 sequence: CASSLGPNIQYF. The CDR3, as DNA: TGTGCCAGCAGTTTGGGGCCGAACATTCAGTACTTC.

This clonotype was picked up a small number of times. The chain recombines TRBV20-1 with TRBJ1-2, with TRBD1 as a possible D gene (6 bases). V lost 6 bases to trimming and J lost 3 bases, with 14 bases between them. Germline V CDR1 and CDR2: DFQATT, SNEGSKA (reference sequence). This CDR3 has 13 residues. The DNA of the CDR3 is TGCAGTGCCCCCGGGGGGGCGGACTATGGCTACACCTTC. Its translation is CSAPGGADYGYTF.

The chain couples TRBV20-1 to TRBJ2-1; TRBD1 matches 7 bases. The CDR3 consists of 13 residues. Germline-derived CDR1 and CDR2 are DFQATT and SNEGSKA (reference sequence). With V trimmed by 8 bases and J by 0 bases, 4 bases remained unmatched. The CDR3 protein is CSTGAPSYNEQFF. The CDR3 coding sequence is TGCAGTACAGGGGCGCCCTCCTACAATGAGCAGTTCTTC.

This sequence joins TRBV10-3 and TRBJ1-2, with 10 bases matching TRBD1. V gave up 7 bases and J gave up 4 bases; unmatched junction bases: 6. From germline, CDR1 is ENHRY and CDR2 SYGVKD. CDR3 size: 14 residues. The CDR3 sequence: CAITAGQGSYGYTF. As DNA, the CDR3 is TGTGCCATCACCGCGGGACAGGGGAGCTATGGCTACACCTTC.

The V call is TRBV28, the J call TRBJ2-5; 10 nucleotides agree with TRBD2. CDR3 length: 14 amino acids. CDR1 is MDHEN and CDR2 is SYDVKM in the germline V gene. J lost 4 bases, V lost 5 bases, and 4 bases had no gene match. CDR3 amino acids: CASSNSGGRETQYF. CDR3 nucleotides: TGTGCCAGCAGTAATAGCGGGGGGAGAGAGACCCAGTACTTC. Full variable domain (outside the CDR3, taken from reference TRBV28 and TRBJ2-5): DVKVTQSSRYLVKRTGEKVFLECVQDMDHENMFWYRQDPGLGLRLIYFSYDVKMKEKGDIPEGYSVSREKKERFSLILESASTNQTSMYLCASSNSGGRETQYFGPGTRLLVL.

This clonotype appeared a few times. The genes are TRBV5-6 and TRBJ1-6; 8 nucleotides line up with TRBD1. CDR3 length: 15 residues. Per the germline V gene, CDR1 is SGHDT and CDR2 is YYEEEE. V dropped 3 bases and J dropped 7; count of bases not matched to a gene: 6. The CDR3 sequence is CASSSRGQGNSPLHF. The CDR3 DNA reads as TGTGCCAGCAGCTCACGCGGACAGGGAAATTCACCCCTCCACTTT.

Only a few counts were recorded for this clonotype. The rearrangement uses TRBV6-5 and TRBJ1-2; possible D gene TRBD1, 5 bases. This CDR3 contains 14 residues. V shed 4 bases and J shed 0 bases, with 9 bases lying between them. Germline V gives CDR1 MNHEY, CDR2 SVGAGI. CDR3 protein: CASSSGGANYGYTF. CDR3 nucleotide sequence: TGTGCCAGCAGTTCGGGGGGAGCTAACTATGGCTACACCTTC.

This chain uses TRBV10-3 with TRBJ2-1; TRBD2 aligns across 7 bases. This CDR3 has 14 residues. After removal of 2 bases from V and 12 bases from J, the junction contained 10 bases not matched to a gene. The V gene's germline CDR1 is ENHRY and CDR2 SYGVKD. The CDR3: CAISEGLAVQGQFF. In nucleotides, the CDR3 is TGTGCCATCAGTGAGGGGCTAGCGGTACAAGGGCAGTTCTTC.

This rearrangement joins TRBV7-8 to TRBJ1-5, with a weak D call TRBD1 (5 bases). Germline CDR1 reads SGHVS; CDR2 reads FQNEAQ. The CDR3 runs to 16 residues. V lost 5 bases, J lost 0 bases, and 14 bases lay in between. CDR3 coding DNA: TGTGCCAGCAGCCTGGGGCGGGGCAATAGCAATCAGCCCCAGCATTTT. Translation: CASSLGRGNSNQPQHF.

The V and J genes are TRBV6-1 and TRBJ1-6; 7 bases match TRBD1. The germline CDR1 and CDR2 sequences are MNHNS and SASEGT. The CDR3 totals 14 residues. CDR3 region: CQGGGYSYNSPLHF. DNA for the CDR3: TGTCAGGGGGGGGGTTACTCCTATAATTCACCCCTCCACTTT.

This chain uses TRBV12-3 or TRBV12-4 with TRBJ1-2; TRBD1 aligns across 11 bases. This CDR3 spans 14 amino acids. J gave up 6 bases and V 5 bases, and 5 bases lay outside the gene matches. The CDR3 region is CASSPRTGGDGYTF. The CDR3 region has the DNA TGTGCCAGCAGTCCGCGGACAGGGGGCGATGGCTACACCTTC.

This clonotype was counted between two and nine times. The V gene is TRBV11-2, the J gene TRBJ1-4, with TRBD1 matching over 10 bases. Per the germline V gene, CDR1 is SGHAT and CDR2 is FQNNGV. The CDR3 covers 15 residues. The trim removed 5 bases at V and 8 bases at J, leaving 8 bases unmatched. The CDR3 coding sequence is TGTGCCAGCAGCGTTCGGGACAGGGGAAACGAAAAACTGTTTTTT. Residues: CASSVRDRGNEKLFF.

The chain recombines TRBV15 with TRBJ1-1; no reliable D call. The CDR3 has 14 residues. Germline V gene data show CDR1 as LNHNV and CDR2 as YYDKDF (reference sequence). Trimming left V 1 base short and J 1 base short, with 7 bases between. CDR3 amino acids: CATSRVRGNTEAFF. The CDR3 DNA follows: TGTGCCACCAGCAGAGTTCGGGGGAACACTGAAGCTTTCTTT.

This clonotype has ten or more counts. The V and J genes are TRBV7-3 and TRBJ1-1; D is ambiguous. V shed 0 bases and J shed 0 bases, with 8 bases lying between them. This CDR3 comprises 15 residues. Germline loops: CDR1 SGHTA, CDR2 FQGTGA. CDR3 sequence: CASSLTNSLNTEAFF. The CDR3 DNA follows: TGTGCCAGCAGCTTAACGAACAGCCTGAACACTGAAGCTTTCTTT. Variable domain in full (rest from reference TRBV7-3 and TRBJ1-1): GAGVSQTPSNKVTEKGKYVELRCDPISGHTALYWYRQSLGQGPEFLIYFQGTGAADDSGLPNDRFFAVRPEGSVSTLKIQRTERGDSAVYLCASSLTNSLNTEAFFGQGTRLTVV.

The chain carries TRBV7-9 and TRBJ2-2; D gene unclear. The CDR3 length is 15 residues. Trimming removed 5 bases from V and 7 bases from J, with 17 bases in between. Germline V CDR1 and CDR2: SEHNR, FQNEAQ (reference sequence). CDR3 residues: CASSPSGPADGELFF. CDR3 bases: TGTGCCAGCAGCCCTAGTGGCCCCGCGGACGGGGAGCTGTTTTTT.

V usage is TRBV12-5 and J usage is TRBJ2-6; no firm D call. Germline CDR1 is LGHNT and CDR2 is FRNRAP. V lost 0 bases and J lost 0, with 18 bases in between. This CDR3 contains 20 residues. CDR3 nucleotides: TGTGCTAGTGGTTTGGTAAAGTTCTTGCTCAGCAACTCTGGGGCCAACGTCCTGACTTTC. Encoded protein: CASGLVKFLLSNSGANVLTF.

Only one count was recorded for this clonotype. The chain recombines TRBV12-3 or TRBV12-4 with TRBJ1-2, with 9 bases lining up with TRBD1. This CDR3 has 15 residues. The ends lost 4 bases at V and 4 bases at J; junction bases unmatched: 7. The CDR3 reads CASSSQGQGPYGYTF. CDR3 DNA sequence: TGTGCCAGCAGTTCCCAGGGACAGGGCCCCTATGGCTACACCTTC.

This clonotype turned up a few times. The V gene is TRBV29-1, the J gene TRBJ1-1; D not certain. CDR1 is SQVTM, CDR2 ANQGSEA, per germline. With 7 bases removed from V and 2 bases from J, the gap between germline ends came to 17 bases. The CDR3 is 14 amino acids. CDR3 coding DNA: TGCAGCGCCGTTGCGGTCAATTATAACACTGAAGCTTTCTTT. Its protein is CSAVAVNYNTEAFF.

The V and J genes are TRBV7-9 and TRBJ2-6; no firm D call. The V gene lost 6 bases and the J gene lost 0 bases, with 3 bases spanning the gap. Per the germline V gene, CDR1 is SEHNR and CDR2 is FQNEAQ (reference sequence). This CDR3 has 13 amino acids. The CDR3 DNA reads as TGTGCCAGCAGGGTCTCTGGGGCCAACGTCCTGACTTTC. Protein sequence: CASRVSGANVLTF.